The entry that follows covers one TCR beta chain sequence. Its specificity is not known. Looked up from germline, CDR1 is SGHVS and CDR2 is FQNEAQ. Trimming removed 5 bases at V and 2 bases at J, with 7 bases between. The CDR3 runs to 12 residues. UMIs were added to TCR cDNA along with a universal primer site when it was made by 5'RACE template switching. MiXCR, applied by TCRdb to the 5' RACE reads, yields one record per CDR3 protein. Of around 600,000 distinct CDR3 sequences detected, about 12% appear once; the ten largest clones hold under 15%. The data belong to a study of T cells after yellow fever vaccination. Overall study findings and caveats: The study noted that FACS-sorted repertoires could contain abundant clonotypes contaminating from the bulk population.

This specimen consisted of PBMCs, obtained on the day of the yellow fever booster vaccination. The clonotype originates from a man aged 25 to 40 who received the YFV17D yellow fever vaccine. The chain employs TRBV7-8 and TRBJ2-7; D remains ambiguous. CDR3 in DNA: TGTGCCAGCAGCCTCCAGCCCTACGAGCAGTACTTC. It translates to CASSLQPYEQYF.